These T cell receptor beta chains were read from a single sample in a study of Tregs in tolerant kidney transplant recipients. Profiled with immunoSEQ multiplex PCR; TCRdb holds only in-frame clones, not every one. The table shows about 59,000 clones, with 83% occurring only once. Sequenced input: CD4+ T cells from blood. All receptors come from a human donor in good health. CDR3s include the opening cysteine and the closing phenylalanine or tryptophan. The order of the fields is D gene, J gene, clone size, V gene, CDR3 DNA, CDR3 protein. A D gene is named only where the DNA matches it firmly. The listing skips clone size in some rows; elsewhere it reads once, few, many or a size class.

>NA|TRBJ1-1|NA|TRBV5-4
TGTGCCAGCAGTACCGGGACCAGGGCTCTACACACTGAAGCTTTCTTT
CASSTGTRALHTEAFF
>NA|TRBJ2-2|NA|TRBV30
TGTGCCTGGAGACTATTTTTCACCGGGGAGCTGTTTTTT
CAWRLFFTGELFF
>NA|TRBJ2-7|NA|TRBV4-3
TGCGCCAGCAGCCAAGGTGGAATAGCCCCTTACGAGCAGTACTTC
CASSQGGIAPYEQYF
>TRBD1|TRBJ1-5|once|TRBV30
TGTGCCTTCCGCAATCCGGGACAGGGCAATCAGCCCCAGCATTTT
CAFRNPGQGNQPQHF
>NA|TRBJ1-5|NA|TRBV15
TGTGCCACCAGCCAACTCGAGGTAGGCTTCGGGGGTCAGCCCCAGCATTTT
CATSQLEVGFGGQPQHF
>NA|TRBJ2-2|NA|TRBV10-3
TGTGCCACACTGGGGATCGCGAACACCGGGGAGCTGTTTTTT
CATLGIANTGELFF
>NA|TRBJ2-3|NA|TRBV2
TGTGCCAGCAGTGCCAGACAGCTTACAGATACGCAGTATTTT
CASSARQLTDTQYF
>NA|TRBJ2-3|NA|TRBV7-9
TGTGCCAGCAGCCAGCGATCAAGGACAGATACGCAGTATTTT
CASSQRSRTDTQYF
>NA|TRBJ2-4|NA|TRBV18
TGTGCCAGCTCACCATCCAGTCCCGAGGAGTTAGCCAAAAACATTCAGTACTTC
CASSPSSPEELAKNIQYF
>TRBD2|TRBJ2-1|NA|TRBV5-4
TGTGCCAGCAGCCCCGGACTAGTAGCCAATGAGCAGTTCTTC
CASSPGLVANEQFF
>NA|TRBJ2-1|once|TRBV4-1
TGCGCCAGCAGCCACGGGACTCAGTACAATGAGCAGTTCTTC
CASSHGTQYNEQFF
>NA|TRBJ1-2|once|TRBV6-5
TGTGCCAGCAGGGAAAACACCAACTATGGCTACACCTTC
CASRENTNYGYTF
>TRBD1|TRBJ2-7|NA|TRBV5-4
TGTGCCAGCAGCCAGGACAGGGAGGACGAGCAGTACTTC
CASSQDREDEQYF
>NA|TRBJ1-1|many|TRBV27
TGTGCCAGCAGTTTACTGATGAACACTGAAGCTTTCTTT
CASSLLMNTEAFF
>TRBD2|TRBJ2-5|NA|TRBV5-1
TGCGCCAGCAGCCCCCGGACTAGCGGGCTCCTCATGGGGGAGACCCAGTACTTC
CASSPRTSGLLMGETQYF
>NA|TRBJ2-2|NA|TRBV5-1
TGCGCCAGCAGCTTCGGACAGCTAACCGGGGAGCTGTTTTTT
CASSFGQLTGELFF
>TRBD1|TRBJ2-5|NA|TRBV7-2
TGTGCCAGCAGCTTCCTAACAGGGGGGGAGACCCAGTACTTC
CASSFLTGGETQYF
>NA|TRBJ1-1|NA|TRBV5-5
TGTGCCAGCAGCCGGACGGGGCTTGACACTGAAGCTTTCTTT
CASSRTGLDTEAFF
>NA|TRBJ2-3|NA|TRBV19
TGTGCCAGTAGTATTATGCGGGATTCAGATACGCAGTATTTT
CASSIMRDSDTQYF
>NA|TRBJ2-5|once|TRBV20-1
TGCAGTGCCACATTAGGAGAGACCCAGTACTTC
CSATLGETQYF
>NA|TRBJ2-1|NA|TRBV4-1
TGCGCCAGCAGCCCGATCCTAGTAGTCAATGAGCAGTTCTTC
CASSPILVVNEQFF
>NA|TRBJ2-3|NA|TRBV4-3
TGCGCCAGCAGCCAAGATTTTCGCGATACGCAGTATTTT
CASSQDFRDTQYF
>NA|TRBJ2-3|NA|TRBV2
TGTGCCAGCAGCCTGAGCGCCTTTAGCACAGATACGCAGTATTTT
CASSLSAFSTDTQYF
>NA|TRBJ1-6|NA|TRBV30
TGTGCCTGGAGTCAAGAATATAATTCACCCCTCCACTTT
CAWSQEYNSPLHF
>NA|TRBJ1-4|NA|TRBV5-8
TGTGCCAGCAGCTCGGGATATAATGAAAAACTGTTTTTT
CASSSGYNEKLFF
>NA|TRBJ1-2|NA|TRBV7-8
TGTGCCAGCAGTTCCACCGGGACTTCCTATGGCTACACCTTC
CASSSTGTSYGYTF
>TRBD2|TRBJ2-7|NA|TRBV5-1
TGCGCCAGCAGCTCCGGGACTAGCGGGGGGAGCTCCTACGAGCAGTACTTC
CASSSGTSGGSSYEQYF
>NA|TRBJ2-3|NA|TRBV21-1
TGTGCCTCCGCGGAGGGGGACAGGGGTTCGGTCGGCACAGATACGCAGTATTTT
CASAEGDRGSVGTDTQYF
>TRBD2|TRBJ2-5|NA|TRBV4-1
TGCGCCAGCAGCCAAGACTTGGGAGCGGGGGTCCTCTCCCAAGAGACCCAGTACTTC
CASSQDLGAGVLSQETQYF
>NA|TRBJ2-7|NA|TRBV14
TGTGCCAGCAGCCCCCGTTTGGGGGACCAATTCTACGAGCAGTACTTC
CASSPRLGDQFYEQYF
>TRBD1|TRBJ1-5|NA|TRBV19
TGTGCCAGTAGTACCGACAGGGGAGGGCAGCCCCAGCATTTT
CASSTDRGGQPQHF
>NA|TRBJ1-2|NA|TRBV6-1
TGTGCCAGCAGTGAGAGGCAGGCTACCTCCTATGGCTACACCTTC
CASSERQATSYGYTF
>NA|TRBJ1-2|NA|TRBV7-2
TGTGCCAGCAGCTCCGGGGGGGATTCACAAGCGGGTGGCTACACCTTC
CASSSGGDSQAGGYTF
>NA|TRBJ1-5|NA|TRBV30
TGTGCCTGGAGGTCCGGTGGGAGCAATCAGCCCCAGCATTTT
CAWRSGGSNQPQHF
>TRBD2|TRBJ2-5|NA|TRBV19
TGTGCCAGTAGGGGGAGGGTGGAGACCCAGTACTTC
CASRGRVETQYF
>NA|TRBJ1-5|NA|TRBV11-2
TGTGCCAGCAGCTTAGAGGGGTACCAGCCCCAGCATTTT
CASSLEGYQPQHF
>NA|TRBJ2-1|few|TRBV14
TGTGCCAGCAGCCATATTCCCTCCTACAATGAGCAGTTCTTC
CASSHIPSYNEQFF
>NA|TRBJ2-7|NA|TRBV15
TGTGCCACCAGCAGAGCTGGGGCCCCCCCGGCCGAGCAGTACTTC
CATSRAGAPPAEQYF
>NA|TRBJ2-1|NA|TRBV2
TGTGCCAGCAGTCTGCAGGCAAATGAGCAGTTCTTC
CASSLQANEQFF
>TRBD1|TRBJ1-2|few|TRBV5-3
TGTGCCAGAAGCCGGGACAGGCTAATTCTCTATGGCTACACCTTC
CARSRDRLILYGYTF
>TRBD1|TRBJ2-5|NA|TRBV7-6
TGTGCCAGCAGCTTAGGGGACAGGGGTTCTGAGACCCAGTACTTC
CASSLGDRGSETQYF
>NA|TRBJ2-2|once|TRBV30
TGTGCCTGGTTTGTTTCGGCGAACACCGGGGAGCTGTTTTTT
CAWFVSANTGELFF
>NA|TRBJ2-1|few|TRBV5-4
TGTGCCAGCAGCTTGGAAGTTTCGCGGCAGGGAAGTGAGCAGTTCTTC
CASSLEVSRQGSEQFF
>NA|TRBJ1-2|NA|TRBV18
TGTGCCAGCTCACCTTTCAGGGGCGATGGCTACACCTTC
CASSPFRGDGYTF
>NA|TRBJ1-4|NA|TRBV7-9
TGTGCCAGCAATTCCGCAGGCGGTCACGAAAAACTGTTTTTT
CASNSAGGHEKLFF
>TRBD2|TRBJ2-7|NA|TRBV7-2
TGTGCCAGCGACCGGGACCCTACAATTAGCGGGAGCCTCTCCTACGAGCAGTACTTC
CASDRDPTISGSLSYEQYF
>TRBD1|TRBJ1-2|NA|TRBV6-5
TGTGCCAGCAGTTACGGCGGGACAGACTATGGCTACACCTTC
CASSYGGTDYGYTF
>NA|TRBJ2-2|NA|TRBV27
TGTGCCTCCTCGAGGGGCAGGCCCACCATCCTCACCGGGGAGCTGTTTTTT
CASSRGRPTILTGELFF
>NA|TRBJ2-5|once|TRBV9
TGTGCCAGCAGCAAGAGGGGTGGCCAAGAGACCCAGTACTTC
CASSKRGGQETQYF
>NA|TRBJ2-1|NA|TRBV5-1
TGCGCCAGCAGCGCAAGCGGGACAGTGTATGAGCAGTTCTTC
CASSASGTVYEQFF
>NA|TRBJ1-5|NA|TRBV19
TGTGCCAGTAGTTCGATACAGGGTGGCAATCAGCCCCAGCATTTT
CASSSIQGGNQPQHF
>NA|TRBJ2-5|NA|TRBV18
TGTGCCAGCTCACCACCCTCGGGTCGGGAGACCCAGTACTTC
CASSPPSGRETQYF
>NA|TRBJ1-4|NA|TRBV21-1
TGTGCCAGCAGCAATGACGGGTTT
CASSNDGF
>NA|TRBJ1-2|few|TRBV7-2
TGTGCCAGCAGCTCTAAATGGGGGCAGAACTATGGCTACACCTTC
CASSSKWGQNYGYTF
>NA|TRBJ1-2|few|TRBV25-1
TGTGCCAGCACCTCAAGTTTGTATGGCTACACCTTC
CASTSSLYGYTF
>NA|TRBJ1-2|NA|TRBV4-3
TGCGCCAGCAGCCAAGTTTTCCCCCCAGAGTATGGCTACACCTTC
CASSQVFPPEYGYTF
>TRBD2|TRBJ2-3|NA|TRBV5-4
TGTGCCAGCAGTAACAGCCCTCATAGCGGGAGTGGGACAGATACGCAGTATTTT
CASSNSPHSGSGTDTQYF
>NA|TRBJ2-1|few|TRBV7-2
TGTGCCAGCAGCTTAGACCCCGGCAGCTACAATGAGCAGTTCTTC
CASSLDPGSYNEQFF